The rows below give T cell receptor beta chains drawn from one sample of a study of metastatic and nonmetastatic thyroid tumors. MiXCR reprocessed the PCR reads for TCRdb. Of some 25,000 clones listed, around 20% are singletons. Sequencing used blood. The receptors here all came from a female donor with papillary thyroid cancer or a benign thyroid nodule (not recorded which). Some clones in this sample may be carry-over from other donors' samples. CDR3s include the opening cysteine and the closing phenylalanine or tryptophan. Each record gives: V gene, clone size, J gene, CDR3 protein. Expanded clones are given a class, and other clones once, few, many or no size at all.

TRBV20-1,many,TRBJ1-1,CMPGRVNTEAFF
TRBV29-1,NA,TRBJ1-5,CSVAGASNQPQHF
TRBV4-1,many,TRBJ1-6,CASSQATGEYNSPLHF
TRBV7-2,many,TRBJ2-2,CASSRQVTGELFF
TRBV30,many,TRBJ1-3,CAWSVRGQPSSGNTIYF
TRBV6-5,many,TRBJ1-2,CASSYSGPAINYGYTF
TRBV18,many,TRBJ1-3,CASSQGQANSGNTIYF
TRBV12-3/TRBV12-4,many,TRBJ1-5,CASTWGGGQPQHF
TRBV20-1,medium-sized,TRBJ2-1,CSASDPGLNYNEQFF
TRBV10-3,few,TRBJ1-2,CAISCVGGCYGYTF
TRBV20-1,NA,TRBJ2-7,CSARGNYEQYF
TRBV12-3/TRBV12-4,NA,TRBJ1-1,CASSLWVNTEAFF
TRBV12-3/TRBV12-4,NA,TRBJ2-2,CASIPGTPPVGELFF
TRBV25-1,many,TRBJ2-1,CASSLGGKGYYNEQFF
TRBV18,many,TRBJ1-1,CASSATSLGTEAFF
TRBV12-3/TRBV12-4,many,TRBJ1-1,CASSPSTGADTEAFF
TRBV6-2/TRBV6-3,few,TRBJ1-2,CAAALRDNYGYTF
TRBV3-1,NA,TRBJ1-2,CASSQDPGGSGYTF
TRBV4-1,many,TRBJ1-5,CASSQEQNNQPQHF
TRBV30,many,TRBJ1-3,CAWSIGSSGNTIYF
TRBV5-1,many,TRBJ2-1,CASSPDQIRGLFF
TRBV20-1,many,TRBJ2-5,CSARARETQYF
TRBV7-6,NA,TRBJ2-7,CASSLGGAGNLEQYF
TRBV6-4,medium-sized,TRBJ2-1,CASSEGLAGDNEQFF
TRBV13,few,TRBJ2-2,CASSLAGLAGVGASTGELFF
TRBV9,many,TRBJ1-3,CASSVESGSSGNTIYF
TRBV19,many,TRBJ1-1,CASMTEMNTEAFF
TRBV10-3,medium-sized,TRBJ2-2,CAISDRGLVTGELFF
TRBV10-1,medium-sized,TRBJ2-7,CASPGYEQYF
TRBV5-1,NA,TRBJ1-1,CASSIEWDPNQAFF
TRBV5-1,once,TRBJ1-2,CASSLGGGRVYTF
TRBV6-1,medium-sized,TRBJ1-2,CASSEGTGEALNGYTF
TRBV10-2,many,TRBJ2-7,CASHRRDSTYEQYF
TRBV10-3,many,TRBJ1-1,CAISPGGGETEAFF
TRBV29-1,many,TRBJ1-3,CSVPDPVAGNTIYF
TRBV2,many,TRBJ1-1,CASTGSTGGYTEAFF
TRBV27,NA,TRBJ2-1,CASSPTRTSGRMGEQFF
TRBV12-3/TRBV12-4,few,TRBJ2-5,CASSNSLAGGETQYF
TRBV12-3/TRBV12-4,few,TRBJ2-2,CASSAAGGTTGELFF